A selection of T cell receptor beta chains follows, all from one sample in a study of CD8+ T cells in alopecia areata. Profiled with immunoSEQ multiplex PCR; TCRdb holds only in-frame clones, not every one. The sample yields 180,000 or so clones, 53% seen once. The sequences come from CD8+ T cells sorted from blood, collected at week 24, from a patient treated with tofacitinib. Source of these receptors: a human donor with alopecia areata. CDR3s include the opening cysteine and the closing phenylalanine or tryptophan. D genes are given only for firm matches. Clone size, where shown, is once, few, many, or a class for clones that have expanded.

J: TRBJ1-2
V: TRBV2
size: NA
D: NA
CDR3: CASSEWQGEGYTF
DNA: TGTGCCAGCAGTGAGTGGCAGGGCGAGGGCTACACCTTC

J: TRBJ1-6
V: TRBV9
size: NA
D: NA
CDR3: CASSRDNGNSPLHF
DNA: TGTGCCAGCAGTCGGGACAACGGAAATTCACCCCTCCACTTT

J: TRBJ1-1
V: TRBV27
size: once
D: TRBD1
CDR3: CASSSSPTGGTEAFF
DNA: TGTGCCAGCAGTTCCTCACCTACAGGGGGAACTGAAGCTTTCTTT

J: TRBJ1-5
V: TRBV10-2
size: many
D: NA
CDR3: CASSEPPGNSNQPQHF
DNA: TGCGCCAGCAGTGAACCCCCAGGCAATAGCAATCAGCCCCAGCATTTT

J: TRBJ2-1
V: TRBV11-2
size: few
D: NA
CDR3: CASSLGGDSYNEQFF
DNA: TGTGCCAGCAGCTTGGGCGGGGACTCCTACAATGAGCAGTTCTTC

J: TRBJ2-3
V: TRBV15
size: NA
D: NA
CDR3: CATSRESDTQYF
DNA: TGTGCCACCAGCAGAGAATCAGATACGCAGTATTTT

J: TRBJ2-7
V: TRBV11-2
size: NA
D: NA
CDR3: CASSLDSSTLFFNEQYF
DNA: TGTGCCAGCAGCTTAGATTCATCAACTCTTTTCTTCAACGAGCAGTACTTC

J: TRBJ2-1
V: TRBV2
size: NA
D: TRBD1
CDR3: CAGATGADEQFF
DNA: TGTGCCGGAGCCACAGGGGCGGATGAGCAGTTCTTC

J: TRBJ1-2
V: TRBV9
size: NA
D: TRBD1
CDR3: CASSGTGSFSYTF
DNA: TGTGCCAGCAGTGGGACAGGGTCCTTTAGCTACACCTTC

J: TRBJ2-7
V: TRBV7-2
size: few
D: TRBD2
CDR3: CASRTGLAVTYEQYF
DNA: TGTGCCAGCAGAACCGGACTAGCGGTTACCTACGAGCAGTACTTC

J: TRBJ1-5
V: TRBV15
size: NA
D: NA
CDR3: CATAAGVSNQPQHF
DNA: TGTGCCACCGCCGCAGGGGTTAGCAATCAGCCCCAGCATTTT

J: TRBJ2-2
V: TRBV27
size: NA
D: TRBD2
CDR3: CASRLAGDTGELFF
DNA: TGTGCCAGTAGACTAGCGGGGGACACCGGGGAGCTGTTTTTT

J: TRBJ1-1
V: TRBV9
size: few
D: TRBD1
CDR3: CASSVEATGWFPMNTEAFF
DNA: TGTGCCAGCAGCGTAGAGGCGACAGGGTGGTTCCCGATGAACACTGAAGCTTTCTTT

J: TRBJ2-1
V: TRBV29-1
size: few
D: NA
CDR3: CSGRGEARNEQFF
DNA: TGCAGCGGGCGTGGGGAAGCGCGCAATGAGCAGTTCTTC

J: TRBJ2-5
V: TRBV7-2
size: NA
D: TRBD2
CDR3: CASSPIAGVGETQYF
DNA: TGTGCCAGCAGCCCTATAGCGGGGGTGGGGGAGACCCAGTACTTC

J: TRBJ2-7
V: TRBV9
size: NA
D: TRBD2
CDR3: CASSVGSGDSYEQYF
DNA: TGTGCCAGCAGCGTAGGAAGCGGGGATTCCTACGAGCAGTACTTC

J: TRBJ2-1
V: TRBV7-9
size: few
D: NA
CDR3: CASSLDRNEQFF
DNA: TGTGCCAGCAGCTTAGACAGAAATGAGCAGTTCTTC

J: TRBJ1-4
V: TRBV21-1
size: many
D: NA
CDR3: CASPGPWGF
DNA: TGTGCCAGCCCTGGACCGTGGGGATTT

J: TRBJ2-7
V: TRBV27
size: NA
D: TRBD1
CDR3: CASSLFGTDLAYEQYF
DNA: TGTGCCAGCAGTTTATTCGGGACAGATCTGGCCTACGAGCAGTACTTC

J: TRBJ2-1
V: TRBV30
size: NA
D: NA
CDR3: CAWALNEGEQFF
DNA: TGTGCCTGGGCCCTTAACGAGGGTGAGCAGTTCTTC

J: TRBJ1-1
V: TRBV30
size: NA
D: NA
CDR3: CAWSVGPTEAFF
DNA: TGTGCCTGGAGTGTAGGCCCCACTGAAGCTTTCTTT

J: TRBJ1-1
V: TRBV6-1
size: NA
D: NA
CDR3: CASSEPGWDTEAFF
DNA: TGTGCCAGCAGTGAACCGGGGTGGGACACTGAAGCTTTCTTT

J: TRBJ1-2
V: TRBV25-1
size: NA
D: NA
CDR3: CASSGTDRLFNYGYTF
DNA: TGTGCCAGCAGTGGAACAGACAGGCTTTTTAACTATGGCTACACCTTC

J: TRBJ2-7
V: TRBV4-3
size: few
D: TRBD1
CDR3: CASSQGTGDYEQYF
DNA: TGCGCCAGCAGCCAAGGGACAGGGGACTACGAGCAGTACTTC

J: TRBJ1-5
V: TRBV12-5
size: NA
D: NA
CDR3: CASGLLGAGLWPQHF
DNA: TGTGCTAGTGGTTTACTGGGGGCGGGACTGTGGCCCCAGCATTTT

J: TRBJ2-2
V: TRBV10-3
size: few
D: TRBD2
CDR3: CAITGTSGGRGELFF
DNA: TGTGCCATCACCGGGACTAGCGGGGGAAGAGGGGAGCTGTTTTTT

J: TRBJ1-1
V: TRBV10-3
size: few
D: NA
CDR3: CAIKDGGTEAFF
DNA: TGTGCCATCAAGGACGGTGGGACTGAAGCTTTCTTT

J: TRBJ1-5
V: TRBV7-8
size: NA
D: NA
CDR3: CASSPLGGGNQPQHF
DNA: TGTGCCAGCAGCCCACTAGGAGGAGGCAATCAGCCCCAGCATTTT

J: TRBJ2-2
V: TRBV7-6
size: NA
D: NA
CDR3: CASSLVGGELFF
DNA: TGTGCCAGCAGCTTAGTGGGCGGGGAGCTGTTTTTT

J: TRBJ1-1
V: TRBV27
size: NA
D: NA
CDR3: CASSLSSWGTEAFF
DNA: TGTGCCAGCAGTTTGAGTTCGTGGGGCACTGAAGCTTTCTTT

J: TRBJ1-1
V: TRBV6-6
size: NA
D: NA
CDR3: CASSRYKGLNTEAFF
DNA: TGTGCCAGCAGCCGATACAAGGGGCTGAACACTGAAGCTTTCTTT

J: TRBJ2-2
V: TRBV29-1
size: NA
D: NA
CDR3: CSVEAPGTGELFF
DNA: TGCAGCGTTGAAGCCCCGGGAACCGGGGAGCTGTTTTTT

J: TRBJ2-5
V: TRBV27
size: few
D: TRBD1
CDR3: CASSSYRGDTQETQYF
DNA: TGTGCCAGCAGTTCTTACAGGGGGGATACCCAAGAGACCCAGTACTTC

J: TRBJ1-5
V: TRBV2
size: NA
D: NA
CDR3: CASSDGQPQHF
DNA: TGTGCCAGCAGTGATGGTCAGCCCCAGCATTTT

J: TRBJ1-6
V: TRBV2
size: NA
D: NA
CDR3: CASSEQGNNSPLHF
DNA: TGTGCCAGCAGTGAACAGGGAAATAATTCACCCCTCCACTTT

J: TRBJ2-7
V: TRBV6-6
size: NA
D: TRBD1
CDR3: CASSYSGTGGYEQYF
DNA: TGTGCCAGCAGTTACTCCGGGACAGGGGGCTACGAGCAGTACTTC

J: TRBJ1-2
V: TRBV30
size: NA
D: TRBD1
CDR3: CARAELGTDGYTF
DNA: TGTGCCCGCGCCGAACTTGGGACAGATGGCTACACCTTC

J: TRBJ1-1
V: TRBV30
size: NA
D: NA
CDR3: CAWSVSRGTEAFF
DNA: TGTGCCTGGAGTGTGTCCCGGGGCACTGAAGCTTTCTTT

J: TRBJ2-5
V: TRBV11-2
size: few
D: NA
CDR3: CASSLVWGVEETQYF
DNA: TGTGCCAGCAGCTTAGTATGGGGGGTCGAGGAGACCCAGTACTTC

J: TRBJ2-7
V: TRBV10-2
size: NA
D: NA
CDR3: CASRGPVYGGEQYF
DNA: TGCGCCAGCAGGGGCCCGGTTTACGGGGGCGAGCAGTACTTC

J: TRBJ2-7
V: TRBV30
size: NA
D: NA
CDR3: CAWSLPFSDEQYF
DNA: TGTGCCTGGAGTCTTCCTTTTAGCGACGAGCAGTACTTC

J: TRBJ2-7
V: TRBV6-5
size: NA
D: NA
CDR3: CASSYRESSYEQYF
DNA: TGTGCCAGCAGTTATCGCGAGAGCTCCTACGAGCAGTACTTC

J: TRBJ2-1
V: TRBV5-6
size: NA
D: NA
CDR3: CASSVRVDEQFF
DNA: TGTGCCAGCAGCGTCAGGGTAGATGAGCAGTTCTTC

J: TRBJ2-1
V: TRBV20-1
size: NA
D: TRBD1
CDR3: CSAQDRVEQFF
DNA: TGCAGTGCCCAGGACAGGGTTGAGCAGTTCTTC

J: TRBJ2-3
V: TRBV30
size: NA
D: NA
CDR3: CAWSVGGTDTQYF
DNA: TGTGCCTGGAGTGTAGGGGGGACAGATACGCAGTATTTT

J: TRBJ2-7
V: TRBV29-1
size: NA
D: NA
CDR3: CSVVLTYSYEQYF
DNA: TGCAGCGTTGTTCTCACCTACTCCTACGAGCAGTACTTC

J: TRBJ2-6
V: TRBV28
size: few
D: NA
CDR3: CASSLLPGSSGANVLTF
DNA: TGTGCCAGCAGTTTATTACCAGGGAGCTCTGGGGCCAACGTCCTGACTTTC

J: TRBJ1-1
V: TRBV6-5
size: NA
D: NA
CDR3: CASSVGQNTEAFF
DNA: TGTGCCAGCAGTGTGGGACAGAACACTGAAGCTTTCTTT

J: TRBJ2-1
V: TRBV30
size: NA
D: NA
CDR3: CAWSVGLAYNEQFF
DNA: TGTGCCTGGAGTGTAGGGCTAGCGTACAATGAGCAGTTCTTC

J: TRBJ2-7
V: TRBV30
size: NA
D: NA
CDR3: CAWRDLYEQYF
DNA: TGTGCCTGGAGGGATCTCTACGAGCAGTACTTC

J: TRBJ2-3
V: TRBV2
size: few
D: NA
CDR3: CASSDWKYF
DNA: TGTGCCAGCAGTGATTGGAAGTATTTT

J: TRBJ2-5
V: TRBV30
size: NA
D: TRBD2
CDR3: CAWSSRGGLETQYF
DNA: TGTGCCTGGAGTTCGCGGGGGGGCTTGGAGACCCAGTACTTC

J: TRBJ2-2
V: TRBV27
size: NA
D: TRBD2
CDR3: CASSFSGGEVFRELFF
DNA: TGTGCCAGCAGTTTTAGCGGGGGGGAGGTGTTCAGGGAGCTGTTTTTT

J: TRBJ1-1
V: TRBV29-1
size: NA
D: NA
CDR3: CSVPSLGGEAFF
DNA: TGCAGCGTTCCTTCTCTCGGCGGTGAAGCTTTCTTT

J: TRBJ1-1
V: TRBV27
size: NA
D: NA
CDR3: CASSFLPGGAEAFF
DNA: TGTGCCAGCAGTTTCCTCCCCGGAGGAGCTGAAGCTTTCTTT

J: TRBJ2-7
V: TRBV30
size: once
D: NA
CDR3: CAWSVMASEQYF
DNA: TGTGCCTGGAGTGTGATGGCCTCCGAGCAGTACTTC

J: TRBJ2-6
V: TRBV7-8
size: NA
D: NA
CDR3: CASSLAGAYSGANVLTF
DNA: TGTGCCAGCAGCCTGGCAGGGGCCTACTCTGGGGCCAACGTCCTGACTTTC